Below, 14 T cell receptor beta chains from the same sample are listed, as sequenced in a study of TIL therapy for anti-PD-1-resistant metastatic lung cancer. Sequencing used immunoSEQ v3. Assay used: immunoSEQ multiplex PCR; TCRdb lists only in-frame clones, some missing. Here the sample spans tens of thousands of clones, 70% to 90% being singletons. Time point denoted: pre-treatment sample, taken before nivolumab and TIL therapy. This specimen consisted of blood, obtained at baseline. All receptors come from a person between 30 and 80 years old with non-small cell lung cancer.

The chain joins TRBV3-1 (or the pseudogene TRBV3-2) to TRBJ1-5; D is perhaps TRBD1 (6 bases). The CDR3 totals 15 residues. CDR1 is LGHDT, CDR2 YNNKEL, per germline (reference sequence). Trimming pared 0 bases from V and 7 bases from J, leaving 13 bases between. Here the CDR3 reads CASSQEGEGVQPQHF. Here the CDR3 DNA reads TGTGCCAGCAGCCAAGAAGGAGAGGGGGTCCAGCCCCAGCATTTT.

The chain combines TRBV19 with TRBJ1-6; D is uncertain. Per germline, CDR1 LNHDA and CDR2 SQIVND (reference sequence). Trimming took off 8 bases at V and 3 bases at J, with 8 bases between the two ends. The CDR3 runs to 13 residues. CDR3: CASSWGYNSPLHF. The CDR3 DNA reads as TGTGCCAGTTCCTGGGGCTATAATTCACCCCTCCACTTT.

This chain links TRBV19 with TRBJ1-5; no firm D call. The CDR3 covers 14 residues. CDR1 LNHDA and CDR2 SQIVND come from the germline V gene (reference sequence). Trimming took off 1 base at V and 6 bases at J, with 10 bases between the two ends. The CDR3 DNA is TGTGCCAGTAGTATAGCTTGGGGAAGTCAGCCCCAGCATTTT. Its translation: CASSIAWGSQPQHF. The variable domain in full, completed from reference TRBV19 and TRBJ1-5, reads DGGITQSPKYLFRKEGQNVTLSCEQNLNHDAMYWYRQDPGQGLRLIYYSQIVNDFQKGDIAEGYSVSREKKESFPLTVTSAQKNPTAFYLCASSIAWGSQPQHFGDGTRLSIL.

This clone was seen only once. CDR3 residues: CASRSEGRTEQYF. CDR3 DNA sequence: TGTGCCAGCCGCTCTGAGGGACGTACGGAGCAGTACTTC. This sequence joins TRBV21-1 and TRBJ2-7. TRBV21-1 is designated a pseudogene. The CDR3 length is 13 residues.

V gene TRBV5-1 combines with J gene TRBJ2-1; TRBD2 might be the D (5 bases). V was clipped by 0 bases and J by 3 bases, with 13 bases between them. The CDR3 extends over 16 amino acids. Germline V CDR1 and CDR2: SGHRS, YFSETQ. The DNA for the CDR3 is TGCGCCAGCAGCTTGGCCAAAGCGGCATTCTACAATGAGCAGTTCTTC. Translation gives CASSLAKAAFYNEQFF.

The rearrangement links TRBV28 to TRBJ2-5; 8 bases are shared with TRBD1. Germline V gene data show CDR1 as MDHEN and CDR2 as SYDVKM. V shed 4 bases, J shed 5 bases, and the junction held 9 bases outside the gene matches. CDR3 size: 15 residues. The CDR3 DNA is TGTGCCAGCAGTTCTTCAGGGGGCTACCGTGAGACCCAGTACTTC. It yields the protein CASSSSGGYRETQYF.

The chain joins TRBV7-7 to TRBJ1-6; maybe TRBD1 (6 bases). Germline lookup yields CDR1 SSHAT and CDR2 FNYEAQ (reference sequence). Trimming pared 1 base from V and 5 bases from J, leaving 9 bases between. The CDR3 length is 15 residues. The CDR3 DNA reads as TGTGCCAGCAGCTTAGGGACAGCTGATAATTCACCCCTCCACTTT. This sequence encodes CASSLGTADNSPLHF.

The genes are TRBV10-2 and TRBJ1-3; no reliable D call. The CDR3 contains 13 residues. Germline V gene sequence: CDR1 WSHSY, CDR2 SAAADI. Trimming stripped 4 bases from V and 0 bases from J, with 4 bases between. For the CDR3, the DNA is TGCGCCAGCAGTGGTGGCTCTGGAAACACCATATATTTT. It codes for CASSGGSGNTIYF.

This clone showed up just once. The J gene is TRBJ1-4, the V gene TRBV11-3; no firm D call. Between the trimmed V and J ends, which lost 1 base and 8 bases, there was a span of 14 bases. CDR1 and CDR2 (germline): SGHNT, YENEEA. CDR3 length: 15 residues. CDR3 nucleotides: TGTGCCAGCAGCTTAGGTGCCCTCGGGGTCGAAAAACTGTTTTTT. Amino acid sequence: CASSLGALGVEKLFF.

The chain recombines TRBV28 with TRBJ2-7, with 7 bases matching TRBD1. J gave up 5 bases and V 7 bases, and 17 bases lay outside the gene matches. CDR1 and CDR2 from the germline V gene are MDHEN and SYDVKM. The CDR3 sequence is 16 residues long. The CDR3 loop is CASIKSQQGNPHEQYF. The CDR3 coding sequence is TGTGCCAGCATTAAGTCCCAACAGGGGAACCCCCACGAGCAGTACTTC.

This clone has only a few counts. The genes are TRBV10-1 and TRBJ2-1; 10 bases fit TRBD2. The J segment lost 1 base and the V segment lost 4 bases, leaving 4 bases of the junction unmatched. Germline CDR1 is WNHNN and CDR2 is SYGVQD (reference sequence). CDR3 length: 16 residues. The CDR3 DNA is TGCGCCAGCAGTGGTGGTAGCGGGGGGTCCTACAATGAGCAGTTCTTC. It translates to CASSGGSGGSYNEQFF.

The chain carries TRBV4-2 and TRBJ2-6; the D is unclear. Looked up from germline, CDR1 is LGHNA and CDR2 is YNFKEQ. The CDR3 contains 15 residues. V lost 3 bases, J lost 5 bases, and 11 bases lay in between. The CDR3 spells CASSHPAGRANVLTF. Written as DNA, the CDR3 is TGTGCCAGCAGCCATCCCGCAGGCCGGGCCAACGTCCTGACTTTC.

The chain recombines TRBV2 with TRBJ2-1, with 8 bases that match TRBD1. V lost 6 bases, J lost 5 bases, and 9 bases stayed unmatched. The CDR3 extends over 15 amino acids. The germline V gene encodes CDR1 SNHLY and CDR2 FYNNEI. As DNA, the CDR3 is TGTGCCAGCAGCAAGAACAGGGGGGCGGACAATGAGCAGTTCTTC. Its translation is CASSKNRGADNEQFF. Full variable domain (remainder filled in from reference TRBV2 and TRBJ2-1): EPEVTQTPSHQVTQMGQEVILRCVPISNHLYFYWYRQILGQKVEFLVSFYNNEISEKSEIFDDQFSVERPDGSNFTLKIRSTKLEDSAMYFCASSKNRGADNEQFFGPGTRLTVL.

This rearrangement joins TRBV9 to TRBJ2-2; D is tentatively TRBD1 or TRBD2 (5 bases each). The CDR3 contains 15 residues. The V end lost 0 bases, the J end lost 6 bases, and 12 bases lay between the germline ends. CDR1 is SGDLS and CDR2 is YYNGEE in the germline V gene. The CDR3 DNA follows: TGTGCCAGCAGCGTAGTAGCCGTGGGGGCCGGGGAGCTGTTTTTT. Translating it yields CASSVVAVGAGELFF. The whole variable domain, filled in from reference TRBV9 and TRBJ2-2, reads DSGVTQTPKHLITATGQRVTLRCSPRSGDLSVYWYQQSLDQGLQFLIQYYNGEERAKGNILERFSAQQFPDLHSELNLSSLELGDSALYFCASSVVAVGAGELFFGEGSRLTVL.